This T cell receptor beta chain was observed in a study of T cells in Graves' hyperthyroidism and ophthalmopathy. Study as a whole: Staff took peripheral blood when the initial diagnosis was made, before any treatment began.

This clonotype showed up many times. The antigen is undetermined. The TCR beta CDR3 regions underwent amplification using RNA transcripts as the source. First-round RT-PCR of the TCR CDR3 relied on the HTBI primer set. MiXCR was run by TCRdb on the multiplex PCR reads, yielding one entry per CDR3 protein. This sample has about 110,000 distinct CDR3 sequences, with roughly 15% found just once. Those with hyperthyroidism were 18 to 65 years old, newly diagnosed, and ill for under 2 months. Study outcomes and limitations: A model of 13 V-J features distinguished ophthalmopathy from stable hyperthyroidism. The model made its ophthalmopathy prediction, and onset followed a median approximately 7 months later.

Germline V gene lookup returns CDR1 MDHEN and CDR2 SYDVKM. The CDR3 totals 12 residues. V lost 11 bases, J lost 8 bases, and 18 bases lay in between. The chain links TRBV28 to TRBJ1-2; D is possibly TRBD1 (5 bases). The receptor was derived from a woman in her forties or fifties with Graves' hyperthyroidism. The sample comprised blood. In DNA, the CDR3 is TGTGCCGTCAGGCGGCAGGGAAGGGGCTACACCTTC. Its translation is CAVRRQGRGYTF.